Below are 31 T cell receptor beta chains sequenced from a single sample in a study of cytomegalovirus exposure and HLA in healthy donors (dated by TCRdb to the late 2010s). The library was obtained by the immunoSEQ multiplex PCR assay. The multiplex PCR relied on a mix of 60 forward primers for TCR Vbeta segments and 13 reverse primers for TCR Jbeta segments. The clones in this table, taken by TCRdb from immuneACCESS, are in-frame only. Not every clone is retained; where verified, under half of the shortfall comes from an unresolved V gene, and the cause of the rest is unknown. The sample contains roughly 140,000 clones, 75% to 80% of them found a single time. Jointly, the top ten make up 4.9% of the sample. Sequencing input: PBMCs. Receptors were obtained from a woman aged 45-60 years in good health and CMV-seronegative.

The V call is TRBV11-2, the J call TRBJ2-1; 8 bases agree with TRBD2. The CDR3 has 14 residues. CDR1 and CDR2 from the germline V gene are SGHAT and FQNNGV. V trimming: 3 bases; J trimming: 5 bases; junction bases outside the gene matches: 3. The CDR3 sequence is CASSLAGGHNEQFF. The CDR3 DNA reads as TGTGCCAGCAGCTTGGCGGGGGGCCACAATGAGCAGTTCTTC.

The chain couples TRBV5-6 to TRBJ2-7, with 9 bases fitting TRBD1. V was clipped by 2 bases and J by 5 bases; unmatched bases: 5. CDR1 SGHDT and CDR2 YYEEEE come from the germline V gene. This CDR3 has 14 residues. The CDR3 nucleotides are TGTGCCAGCAGCTTAACAGGGGGCCAGGACGAGCAGTACTTC. This gives the protein CASSLTGGQDEQYF.

The rearrangement links TRBV5-6 to TRBJ1-6; TRBD1 matches at 7 bases. CDR3 length equals 14 residues. Germline assignment: CDR1 SGHDT and CDR2 YYEEEE. The V and J ends lost 9 bases and 6 bases, in that order; junction bases with no gene match: 9. The DNA for the CDR3 is TGTGCCACCCGGGGCAGGGGGTTTAATTCACCCCTCCACTTT. Protein product: CATRGRGFNSPLHF.

The table lists this clone with a count of one. The chain links TRBV27 to TRBJ1-4; D is unresolved. This CDR3 is built from 13 residues. Trimming stripped 3 bases from V and 6 bases from J, with 8 bases between. CDR1 MNHEY and CDR2 SMNVEV come from the germline V gene (reference sequence). The CDR3 protein is CASSFMGDEKLFF. CDR3 DNA: TGTGCCAGCAGTTTTATGGGAGATGAAAAACTGTTTTTT.

V gene TRBV7-9 combines with J gene TRBJ2-3, with 11 bases identical to TRBD2. CDR1 is SEHNR and CDR2 is FQNEAQ in the germline V gene (reference sequence). J gave up 3 bases and V 2 bases, and 4 bases lay outside the gene matches. This CDR3 comprises 16 residues. The CDR3 is CASSLPTSGGTDTQYF. CDR3 sequence (DNA): TGTGCCAGCAGCTTACCCACTAGCGGGGGAACAGATACGCAGTATTTT.

This rearrangement joins TRBV4-3 to TRBJ2-2, with 15 nucleotides matching TRBD2. This CDR3 has 16 amino acids. The germline gives CDR1 LGHNA, CDR2 YSLEER. V lost 1 base to trimming and J lost 8 bases; unmatched junction nucleotides: 2. The CDR3 DNA follows: TGCGCCAGCAGCCAAGGGACTAGCGGGGGGGCGGGGGAGCTGTTTTTT. It is translated as CASSQGTSGGAGELFF.

The rearrangement uses TRBV30 and TRBJ1-2; TRBD1 aligns across 8 bases. V was clipped by 1 base and J by 7 bases; unmatched bases: 5. This CDR3 region has 13 residues. The germline V gene encodes CDR1 GTSNPN and CDR2 SVGIG (reference sequence). This CDR3 reads CAWSAGQVRGYTF. The CDR3 nucleotides read TGTGCCTGGAGTGCGGGACAGGTCCGTGGCTACACCTTC.

J is TRBJ2-5 and V is TRBV29-1, with 13 bases identical to TRBD2. There are 13 residues in the CDR3. Per germline, CDR1 SQVTM and CDR2 ANQGSEA. V dropped 4 bases and J dropped 4; count of bases not matched to a gene: 0. CDR3 sequence reads: CSVGTSGGETQYF. CDR3 DNA: TGCAGCGTTGGGACTAGCGGGGGAGAGACCCAGTACTTC.

The rearrangement joins TRBV27 to TRBJ2-2; 8 bases are a match to TRBD1. The J segment lost 1 base and the V segment lost 11 bases, leaving 6 bases of the junction unmatched. CDR1 and CDR2 from the germline V gene are MNHEY and SMNVEV (reference sequence). This CDR3 has 14 amino acids. CDR3 residues: CACGQGMNTGELFF. The CDR3 bases are TGTGCCTGCGGACAGGGAATGAACACCGGGGAGCTGTTTTTT.

This clone occurred once. This rearrangement joins TRBV5-1 to TRBJ1-4, with TRBD1 matching over 10 bases. CDR3 size: 15 residues. From germline, CDR1 is SGHRS and CDR2 YFSETQ. V shed 3 bases, J shed 8 bases, and the junction held 7 bases outside the gene matches. The CDR3 nucleotides are TGCGCCAGCAGCTCGGCGGGACAGGGGACGGAAAAACTGTTTTTT. Translating gives CASSSAGQGTEKLFF.

V is TRBV11-2 and J is TRBJ2-5; maybe TRBD2 (5 bases). Germline CDR1 SGHAT, CDR2 FQNNGV. This CDR3 is built from 15 residues. Trimming took 5 bases from V and 5 from J, leaving 18 bases between them. This chain's CDR3 is CASSPPLGGMETQYF. The CDR3 DNA follows: TGTGCCAGCAGCCCCCCCCTCGGAGGAATGGAGACCCAGTACTTC.

This chain links TRBV7-3 with TRBJ1-1; 8 bases are a match to TRBD1. The CDR3 sequence is 13 residues long. V shed 5 bases and J 5 bases; nucleotides not matched to a gene: 4. Germline V gene lookup returns CDR1 SGHTA and CDR2 FQGTGA. DNA of the CDR3: TGTGCCAGCAGCGGACAGGGAAGTACTGAAGCTTTCTTT. It encodes CASSGQGSTEAFF.

Only a few counts were recorded for this clone. The V gene is TRBV6-6, the J gene TRBJ2-7; D may be TRBD2 (5 bases). V lost 2 bases, J lost 0 bases, and 11 bases lay in between. The CDR3 has 15 amino acids. CDR1 and CDR2 from the germline V gene are MNHNY and SVGAGI (reference sequence). The CDR3 region is CASSYPGSSSYEQYF. The CDR3 nucleotides read TGTGCCAGCAGTTACCCGGGGTCTAGCTCCTACGAGCAGTACTTC.

This chain connects TRBV6-5 to TRBJ1-2, with D perhaps matching TRBD1 (5 bases). CDR3 length equals 14 residues. The V gene's germline CDR1 is MNHEY and CDR2 SVGAGI. With 6 bases removed from V and 5 bases from J, the gap between germline ends came to 16 bases. The CDR3 nucleotides read TGTGCCAGCAGGTCCCACGGGGGAAGTTATGGCTACACCTTC. Its protein product is CASRSHGGSYGYTF.

This clone has a handful of counts. The chain is built from TRBV5-4 and TRBJ1-4; TRBD1 aligns across 9 bases. Trimming at V came to 4 bases and at J to 8 bases, leaving 9 bases not matched to a gene. CDR3 size: 15 residues. Germline V gene lookup returns CDR1 SGHNT and CDR2 YYREEE (reference sequence). Here the CDR3 reads CASSAGQGGREKLFF. The DNA of the CDR3 is TGTGCCAGCAGCGCGGGACAGGGAGGGAGAGAAAAACTGTTTTTT.

This clone was detected a few times. The CDR3 sequence is CASSSRVWGPQNEQYF. The CDR3 DNA follows: TGTGCCAGCAGCTCCCGCGTTTGGGGCCCCCAAAACGAGCAGTACTTC. The chain has TRBV7-2 and TRBJ2-7; the D gene is possibly TRBD1 (5 bases). The germline V gene has CDR1 SGHTA and CDR2 FQGNSA. V was pared by 4 bases and J by 5 bases, with 21 bases between. This CDR3 contains 16 residues.

The chain employs TRBV25-1 and TRBJ1-2; D gene ambiguous. Germline assignment: CDR1 MGHDK and CDR2 SYGVNS. The CDR3 extends over 12 amino acids. The germline V and J ends were trimmed by 3 bases and 4 bases, with 6 bases remaining between them. In DNA, the CDR3 is TGTGCCAGCAGTGACCAGTTCTATGGCTACACCTTC. This codes for CASSDQFYGYTF.

CDR3 in amino acids: CASSQVRYDRRQETQYF. CDR3 in DNA: TGTGCCAGCAGCCAAGTTAGATACGACAGGCGGCAAGAGACCCAGTACTTC. The chain links TRBV14 to TRBJ2-5; D might be TRBD1 (6 bases). Trimming took off 1 base at V and 2 bases at J, with 17 bases between the two ends. Per the germline V gene, CDR1 is SGHDN and CDR2 is FVKESK. The CDR3 has 17 residues.

The chain has TRBV11-2 and TRBJ1-2, with D tentatively TRBD1 (5 bases). V dropped 1 base and J dropped 3 bases, with 12 bases sitting between them. Germline values: CDR1 SGHAT, CDR2 FQNNGV. This CDR3 comprises 15 residues. The CDR3 spells CASSLVGGGYYGYTF. The CDR3 DNA is TGTGCCAGCAGCTTAGTTGGGGGAGGTTACTATGGCTACACCTTC. Complete variable domain (other parts from reference TRBV11-2 and TRBJ1-2): EAGVAQSPRYKIIEKRQSVAFWCNPISGHATLYWYQQILGQGPKLLIQFQNNGVVDDSQLPKDRFSAERLKGVDSTLKIQPAKLEDSAVYLCASSLVGGGYYGYTFGSGTRLTVV.

This clone appeared a single time. CDR3 residues: CASSLGLAGGPGQFF. CDR3 nucleotide sequence: TGCGCCAGCAGCTTGGGCCTAGCGGGGGGGCCGGGGCAGTTCTTC. The chain has TRBV5-1 and TRBJ2-1; 12 bases line up with TRBD2. Per germline, CDR1 SGHRS and CDR2 YFSETQ. V was clipped by 0 bases and J by 12 bases; unmatched bases: 7. The CDR3 runs to 15 residues.

The J gene is TRBJ2-7, the V gene TRBV4-1, with 7 bases aligning to TRBD1. Germline V CDR1 and CDR2: MGHRA, YSYEKL. The CDR3 contains 16 residues. Trimming cost V 1 base and J 2 bases; bases outside gene matches: 8. The CDR3 loop reads CASSQVETGETYEQYF. CDR3 bases: TGCGCCAGCAGCCAAGTAGAAACAGGGGAAACCTACGAGCAGTACTTC.

The V and J genes are TRBV4-2 and TRBJ1-2; D is undetermined. This CDR3 spans 16 amino acids. CDR1 is LGHNA and CDR2 is YNFKEQ in the germline V gene. Trimming took off 7 bases at V and 6 bases at J, with 24 bases between the two ends. CDR3 loop: CASTPAVSTARNGYTF. In DNA, the CDR3 is TGTGCCAGCACCCCTGCCGTATCCACAGCTCGAAATGGCTACACCTTC.

This chain joins TRBV5-6 and TRBJ1-6; TRBD1 agrees at 9 bases. The CDR3 covers 15 residues. Looked up from germline, CDR1 is SGHDT and CDR2 is YYEEEE. The J segment lost 14 bases and the V segment lost 0 bases, leaving 9 bases of the junction unmatched. The CDR3 region has the DNA TGTGCCAGCAGCTTGGCAGGGACAGGGCAATTCACCCTCCACTTT. Translation gives CASSLAGTGQFTLHF.

As DNA, the CDR3 is TGCAGCGTTCAGGGTCCTAACGGGAATGAGCAGTTCTTC. It specifies CSVQGPNGNEQFF. The V and J genes are TRBV29-1 and TRBJ2-1; a possible D gene is TRBD1 (5 bases). Trimming pared 5 bases from V and 7 bases from J, leaving 15 bases between. The CDR3 has 13 residues. The germline V gene has CDR1 SQVTM and CDR2 ANQGSEA.

The chain combines TRBV13 with TRBJ2-1, with 7 bases lining up with TRBD2. CDR3 length equals 16 residues. With V trimmed by 5 bases and J by 8 bases, 15 bases remained unmatched. Germline CDR1 PRHDT, CDR2 FYEKMQ (reference sequence). The CDR3 region is CASSQSERGAYDEQFF. The CDR3 coding sequence is TGTGCCAGCAGCCAATCGGAGCGGGGAGCTTACGATGAGCAGTTCTTC.

The chain joins TRBV29-1 to TRBJ1-2; TRBD1 agrees at 10 bases. The CDR3 spans 14 residues. CDR1 is SQVTM and CDR2 is ANQGSEA in the germline V gene. Trimming took 4 bases from V and 9 from J; bases not matched to a gene: 11. The DNA for the CDR3 is TGCAGCGTTGGAGGAATGGGACAGGGGTTTAGCTACACCTTC. Translating it yields CSVGGMGQGFSYTF.

The chain recombines TRBV27 with TRBJ1-6, with TRBD1 as a possible D gene (6 bases). With 4 bases removed from V and 9 bases from J, the gap between germline ends came to 13 bases. The CDR3 spans 14 residues. CDR1 is MNHEY and CDR2 is SMNVEV in the germline V gene (reference sequence). CDR3 in DNA: TGTGCCAGCAGTTCCAGGGGACAAGGTTCACCCCTCCACTTT. Amino acids: CASSSRGQGSPLHF.

The chain combines TRBV5-4 with TRBJ2-1, with a possible D match to TRBD1 (6 bases). The CDR3 has 13 residues. Trimming removed 5 bases at V and 6 bases at J, with 12 bases between. The germline gives CDR1 SGHNT, CDR2 YYREEE (reference sequence). CDR3 sequence: CASRNLGGNEQFF. The CDR3 DNA reads TGTGCCAGCAGGAATTTAGGGGGCAATGAGCAGTTCTTC.

There are a few counts of this clone. This chain connects TRBV5-6 to TRBJ2-2; perhaps TRBD1 as D (5 bases). The CDR3 spans 14 residues. Germline CDR1 SGHDT, CDR2 YYEEEE. V was trimmed by 4 bases and J by 6 bases, leaving 13 bases between them. CDR3 in amino acids: CASSPREWSGELFF. In DNA form, the CDR3 reads TGTGCCAGCAGCCCCAGGGAATGGTCCGGGGAGCTGTTTTTT.

V gene TRBV7-6 combines with J gene TRBJ1-3; D call uncertain. CDR1 SGHVS and CDR2 FNYEAQ come from the germline V gene. The CDR3 contains 15 residues. Trimming left V 1 base short and J 0 bases short, with 7 bases between. CDR3 DNA: TGTGCCAGCAGCTTAGGCAGAAGCTCTGGAAACACCATATATTTT. Protein product: CASSLGRSSGNTIYF.

The rearrangement uses TRBV12-5 and TRBJ2-7; 11 bases align to TRBD2. V lost 2 bases, J lost 3 bases, and 6 bases stayed unmatched. Germline V lookup: CDR1 LGHNT, CDR2 FRNRAP. The CDR3 sequence is 16 residues long. The CDR3 sequence is CASGLNLAGGIYEQYF. Written as DNA, the CDR3 is TGTGCTAGTGGTTTGAACCTAGCGGGGGGTATCTACGAGCAGTACTTC.